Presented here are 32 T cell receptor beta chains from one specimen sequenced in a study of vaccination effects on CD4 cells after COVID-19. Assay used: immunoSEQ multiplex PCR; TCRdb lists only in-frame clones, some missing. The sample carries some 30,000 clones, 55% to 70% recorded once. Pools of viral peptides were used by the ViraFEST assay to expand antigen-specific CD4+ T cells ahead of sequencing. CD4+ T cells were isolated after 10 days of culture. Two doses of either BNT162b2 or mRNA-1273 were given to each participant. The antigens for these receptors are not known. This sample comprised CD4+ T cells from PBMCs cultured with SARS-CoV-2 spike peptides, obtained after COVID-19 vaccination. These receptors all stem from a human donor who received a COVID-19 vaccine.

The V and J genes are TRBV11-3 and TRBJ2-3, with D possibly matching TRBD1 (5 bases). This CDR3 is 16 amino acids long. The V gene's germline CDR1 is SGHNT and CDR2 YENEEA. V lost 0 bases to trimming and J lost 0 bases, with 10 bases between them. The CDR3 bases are TGTGCCAGCAGCTTAGAGGCATCAGGGAGCACAGATACGCAGTATTTT. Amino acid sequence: CASSLEASGSTDTQYF.

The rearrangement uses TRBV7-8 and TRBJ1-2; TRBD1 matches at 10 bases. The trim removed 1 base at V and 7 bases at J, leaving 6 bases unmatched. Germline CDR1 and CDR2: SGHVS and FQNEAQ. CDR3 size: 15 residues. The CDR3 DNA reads TGTGCCAGCAGCTTAGAAGGGACAGGGGTTTCTGGCTACACCTTC. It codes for CASSLEGTGVSGYTF.

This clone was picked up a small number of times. CDR3: CASSTQGNQPQHF. CDR3 coding DNA: TGTGCCAGTAGTACTCAGGGGAATCAGCCCCAGCATTTT. The rearrangement uses TRBV19 and TRBJ1-5; D is perhaps TRBD1 (6 bases). This CDR3 has 13 amino acids. V lost 4 bases and J lost 4, with 8 bases in between. Germline-derived CDR1 and CDR2 are LNHDA and SQIVND (reference sequence).

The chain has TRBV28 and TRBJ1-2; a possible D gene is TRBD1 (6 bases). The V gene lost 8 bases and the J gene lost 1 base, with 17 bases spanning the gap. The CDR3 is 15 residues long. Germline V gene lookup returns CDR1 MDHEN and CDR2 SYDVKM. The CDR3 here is CASEDRRSLNYGYTF. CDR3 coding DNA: TGTGCCAGCGAAGACAGGCGTTCACTTAACTATGGCTACACCTTC.

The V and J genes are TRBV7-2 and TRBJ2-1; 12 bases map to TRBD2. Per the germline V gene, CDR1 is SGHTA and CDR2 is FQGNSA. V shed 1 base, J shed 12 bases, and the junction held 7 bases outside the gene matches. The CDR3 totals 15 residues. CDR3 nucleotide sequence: TGTGCCAGCAGCTTAGTCCTAGCGGGGGGGCCGGGGCAGTTCTTC. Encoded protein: CASSLVLAGGPGQFF.

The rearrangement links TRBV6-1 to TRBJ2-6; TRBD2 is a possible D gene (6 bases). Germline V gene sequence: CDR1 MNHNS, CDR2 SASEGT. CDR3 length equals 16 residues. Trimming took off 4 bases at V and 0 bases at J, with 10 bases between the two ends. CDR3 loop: CASSGGGYSGANVLTF. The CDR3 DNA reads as TGTGCCAGCAGTGGCGGAGGGTACTCTGGGGCCAACGTCCTGACTTTC.

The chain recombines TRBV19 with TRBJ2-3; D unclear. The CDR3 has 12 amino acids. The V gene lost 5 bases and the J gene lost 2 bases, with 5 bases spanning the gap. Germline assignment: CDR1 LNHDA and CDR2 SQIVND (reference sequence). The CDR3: CASSRATDTQYF. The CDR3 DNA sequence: TGTGCCAGTAGTCGGGCCACAGATACGCAGTATTTT.

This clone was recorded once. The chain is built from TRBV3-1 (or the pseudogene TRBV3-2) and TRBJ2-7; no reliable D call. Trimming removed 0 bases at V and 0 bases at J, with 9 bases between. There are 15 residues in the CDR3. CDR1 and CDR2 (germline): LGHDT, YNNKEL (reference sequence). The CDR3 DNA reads TGTGCCAGCAGCCAAGATCCCGCGCGCTCCTACGAGCAGTACTTC. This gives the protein CASSQDPARSYEQYF.

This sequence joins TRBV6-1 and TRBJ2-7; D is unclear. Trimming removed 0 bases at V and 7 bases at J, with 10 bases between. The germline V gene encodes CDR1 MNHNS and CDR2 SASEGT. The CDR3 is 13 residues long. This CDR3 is CASSEAPAREQYF. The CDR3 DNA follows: TGTGCCAGCAGTGAAGCGCCTGCCCGGGAGCAGTACTTC.

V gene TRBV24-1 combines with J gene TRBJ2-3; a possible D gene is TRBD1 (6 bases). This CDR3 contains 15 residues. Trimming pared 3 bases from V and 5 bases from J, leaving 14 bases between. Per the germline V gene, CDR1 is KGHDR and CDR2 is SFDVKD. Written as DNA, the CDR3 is TGTGCCACCAGTGATGAAAGACAGGCGAAAGATACGCAGTATTTT. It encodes CATSDERQAKDTQYF.

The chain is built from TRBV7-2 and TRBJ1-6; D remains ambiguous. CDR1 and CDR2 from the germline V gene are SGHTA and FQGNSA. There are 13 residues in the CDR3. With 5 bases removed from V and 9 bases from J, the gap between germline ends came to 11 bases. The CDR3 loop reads CASSASILSPLHF. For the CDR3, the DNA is TGTGCCAGCAGCGCCTCGATCCTTTCACCCCTCCACTTT.

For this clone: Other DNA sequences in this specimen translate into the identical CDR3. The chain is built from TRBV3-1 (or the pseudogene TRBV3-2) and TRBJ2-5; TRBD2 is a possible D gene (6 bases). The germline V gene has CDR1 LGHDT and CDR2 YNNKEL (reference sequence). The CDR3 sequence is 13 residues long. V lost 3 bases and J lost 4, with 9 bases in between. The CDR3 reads CASSHLGGETQYF. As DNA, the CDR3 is TGTGCCAGCAGCCACCTGGGAGGAGAGACCCAGTACTTC.

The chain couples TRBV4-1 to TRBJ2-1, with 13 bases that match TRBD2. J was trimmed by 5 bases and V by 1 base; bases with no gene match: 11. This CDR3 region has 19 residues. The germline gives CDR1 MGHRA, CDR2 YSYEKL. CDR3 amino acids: CASSQVSGLAGALHNEQFF. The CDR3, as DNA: TGCGCCAGCAGCCAAGTGAGCGGACTAGCGGGAGCTTTACACAATGAGCAGTTCTTC.

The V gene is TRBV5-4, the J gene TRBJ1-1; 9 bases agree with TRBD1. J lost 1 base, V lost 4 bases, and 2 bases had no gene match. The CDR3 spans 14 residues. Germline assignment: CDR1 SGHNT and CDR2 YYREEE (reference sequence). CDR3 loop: CASSLTGGNTEAFF. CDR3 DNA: TGTGCCAGCAGCCTGACAGGGGGGAACACTGAAGCTTTCTTT.

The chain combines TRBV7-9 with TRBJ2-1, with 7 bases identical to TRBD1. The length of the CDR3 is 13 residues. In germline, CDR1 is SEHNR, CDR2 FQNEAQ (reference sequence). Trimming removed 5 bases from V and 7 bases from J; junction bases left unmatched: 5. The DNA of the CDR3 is TGTGCCAGCAGCGCAACGACAGGGAATGAGCAGTTCTTC. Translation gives CASSATTGNEQFF. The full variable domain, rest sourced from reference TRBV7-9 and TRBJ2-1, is DTGVSQNPRHKITKRGQNVTFRCDPISEHNRLYWYRQTLGQGPEFLTYFQNEAQLEKSRLLSDRFSAERPKGSFSTLEIQRTEQGDSAMYLCASSATTGNEQFFGPGTRLTVL.

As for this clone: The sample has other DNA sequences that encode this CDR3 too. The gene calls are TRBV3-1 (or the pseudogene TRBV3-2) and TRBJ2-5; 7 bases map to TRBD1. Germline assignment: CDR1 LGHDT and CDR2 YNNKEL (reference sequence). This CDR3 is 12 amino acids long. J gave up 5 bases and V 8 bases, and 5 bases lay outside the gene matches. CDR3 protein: CASSTGLETQYF. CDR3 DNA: TGTGCCAGCTCGACAGGGCTGGAGACCCAGTACTTC.

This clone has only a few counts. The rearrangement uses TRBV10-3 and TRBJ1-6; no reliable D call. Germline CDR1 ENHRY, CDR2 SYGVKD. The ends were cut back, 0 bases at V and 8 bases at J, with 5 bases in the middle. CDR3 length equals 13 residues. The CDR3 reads CAISESRDSPLHF. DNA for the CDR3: TGTGCCATCAGTGAGTCAAGGGATTCACCCCTCCACTTT.

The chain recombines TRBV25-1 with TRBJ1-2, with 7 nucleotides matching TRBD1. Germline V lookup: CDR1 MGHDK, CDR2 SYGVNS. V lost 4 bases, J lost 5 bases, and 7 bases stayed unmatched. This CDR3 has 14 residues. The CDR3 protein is CASSGSGTAYGYTF. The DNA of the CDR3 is TGTGCCAGCAGTGGATCAGGGACAGCATATGGCTACACCTTC.

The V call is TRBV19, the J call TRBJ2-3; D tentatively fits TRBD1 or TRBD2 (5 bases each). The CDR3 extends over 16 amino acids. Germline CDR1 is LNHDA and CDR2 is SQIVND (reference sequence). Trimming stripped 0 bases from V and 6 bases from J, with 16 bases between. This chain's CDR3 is CASSIDQAPGADTQYF. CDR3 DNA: TGTGCCAGTAGTATAGATCAAGCGCCCGGGGCGGATACGCAGTATTTT.

DNA for the CDR3: TGTGCCAGTAGTACACAGGGAGGCGAGCAGTACTTC. This sequence encodes CASSTQGGEQYF. The V call is TRBV19, the J call TRBJ2-7; D possibly matches TRBD1 or TRBD2 (6 bases each). V was cut by 4 bases and J by 6 bases, with 10 bases left in between. The germline CDR1 and CDR2 sequences are LNHDA and SQIVND (reference sequence). This CDR3 is 12 amino acids long.

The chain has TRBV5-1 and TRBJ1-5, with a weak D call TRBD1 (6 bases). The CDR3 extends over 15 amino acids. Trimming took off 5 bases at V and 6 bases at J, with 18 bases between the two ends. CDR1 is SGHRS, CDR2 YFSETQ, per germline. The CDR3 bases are TGCGCCAGCAGAATATATCGTCAGGGGCGTCAGCCCCAGCATTTT. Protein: CASRIYRQGRQPQHF.

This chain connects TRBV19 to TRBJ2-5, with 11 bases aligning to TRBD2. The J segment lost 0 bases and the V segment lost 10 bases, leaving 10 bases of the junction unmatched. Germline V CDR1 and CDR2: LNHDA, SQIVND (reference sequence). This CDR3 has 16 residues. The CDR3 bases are TGTGCCACTCAAAGGATAGCGGGGGGGTACCAAGAGACCCAGTACTTC. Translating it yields CATQRIAGGYQETQYF.

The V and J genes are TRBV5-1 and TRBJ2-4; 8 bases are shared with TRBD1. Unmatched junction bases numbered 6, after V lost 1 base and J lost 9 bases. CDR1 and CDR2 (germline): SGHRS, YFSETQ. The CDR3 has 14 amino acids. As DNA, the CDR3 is TGCGCCAGCAGCTTGTGGCAGGGGGCTGGCATTCAGTACTTC. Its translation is CASSLWQGAGIQYF. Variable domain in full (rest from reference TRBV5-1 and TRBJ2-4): KAGVTQTPRYLIKTRGQQVTLSCSPISGHRSVSWYQQTPGQGLQFLFEYFSETQRNKGNFPGRFSGRQFSNSRSEMNVSTLELGDSALYLCASSLWQGAGIQYFGAGTRLSVL.

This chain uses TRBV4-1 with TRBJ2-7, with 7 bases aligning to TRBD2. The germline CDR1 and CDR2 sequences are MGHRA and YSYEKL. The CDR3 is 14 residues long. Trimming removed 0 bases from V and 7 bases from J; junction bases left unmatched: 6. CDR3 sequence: CASSQEGGIREQYF. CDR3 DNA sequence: TGCGCCAGCAGCCAAGAGGGGGGGATTAGGGAGCAGTACTTC.

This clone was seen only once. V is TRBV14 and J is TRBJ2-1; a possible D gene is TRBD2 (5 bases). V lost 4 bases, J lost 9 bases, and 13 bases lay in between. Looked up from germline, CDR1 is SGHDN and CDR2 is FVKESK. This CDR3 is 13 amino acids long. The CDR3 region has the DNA TGTGCCAGCAGCCCTACTAGAGTCGGTGAGCAGTTCTTC. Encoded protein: CASSPTRVGEQFF. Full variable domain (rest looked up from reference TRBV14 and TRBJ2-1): EAGVTQFPSHSVIEKGQTVTLRCDPISGHDNLYWYRRVMGKEIKFLLHFVKESKQDESGMPNNRFLAERTGGTYSTLKVQPAELEDSGVYFCASSPTRVGEQFFGPGTRLTVL.

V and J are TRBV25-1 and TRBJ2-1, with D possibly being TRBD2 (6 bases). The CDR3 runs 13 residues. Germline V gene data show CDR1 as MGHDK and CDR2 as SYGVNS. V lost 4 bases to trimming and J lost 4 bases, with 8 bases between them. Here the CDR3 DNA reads TGTGCCAGCAGTGCGGCGGGATACAATGAGCAGTTCTTC. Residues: CASSAAGYNEQFF.

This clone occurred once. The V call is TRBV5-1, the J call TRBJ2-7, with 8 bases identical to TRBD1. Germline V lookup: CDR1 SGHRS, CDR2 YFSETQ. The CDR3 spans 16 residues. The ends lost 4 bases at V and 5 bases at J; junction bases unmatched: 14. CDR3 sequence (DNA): TGCGCCAGCAGCACCCTAGGACAGGGCAATTCCAACGAGCAGTACTTC. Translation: CASSTLGQGNSNEQYF.

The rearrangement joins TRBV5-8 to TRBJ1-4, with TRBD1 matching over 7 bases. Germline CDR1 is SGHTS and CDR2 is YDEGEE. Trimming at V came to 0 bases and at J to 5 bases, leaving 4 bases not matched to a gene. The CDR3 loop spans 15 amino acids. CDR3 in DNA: TGTGCCAGCAGCTTGGGACAGGGAGGAAATGAAAAACTGTTTTTT. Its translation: CASSLGQGGNEKLFF.

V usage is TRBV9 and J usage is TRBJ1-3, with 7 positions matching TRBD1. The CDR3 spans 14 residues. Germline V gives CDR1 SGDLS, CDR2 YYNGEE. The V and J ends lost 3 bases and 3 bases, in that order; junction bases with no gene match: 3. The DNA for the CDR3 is TGTGCCAGCAGCGCACGACAGGGTGGAAACACCATATATTTT. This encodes CASSARQGGNTIYF. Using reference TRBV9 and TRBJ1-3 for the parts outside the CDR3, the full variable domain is DSGVTQTPKHLITATGQRVTLRCSPRSGDLSVYWYQQSLDQGLQFLIQYYNGEERAKGNILERFSAQQFPDLHSELNLSSLELGDSALYFCASSARQGGNTIYFGEGSWLTVV.

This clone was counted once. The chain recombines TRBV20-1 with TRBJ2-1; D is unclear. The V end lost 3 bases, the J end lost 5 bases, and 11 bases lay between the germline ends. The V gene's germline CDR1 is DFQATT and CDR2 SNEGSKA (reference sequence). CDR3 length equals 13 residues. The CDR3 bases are TGCAGTGCTAGTTTTGTGCTGAACAATGAGCAGTTCTTC. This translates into CSASFVLNNEQFF.

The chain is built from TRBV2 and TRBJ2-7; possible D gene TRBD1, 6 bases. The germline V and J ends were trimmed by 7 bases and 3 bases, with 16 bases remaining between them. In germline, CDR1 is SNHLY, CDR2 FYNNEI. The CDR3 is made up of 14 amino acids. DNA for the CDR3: TGTGCCAGCATCTTACAGGGTCGCCGCTACGAGCAGTACTTC. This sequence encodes CASILQGRRYEQYF.

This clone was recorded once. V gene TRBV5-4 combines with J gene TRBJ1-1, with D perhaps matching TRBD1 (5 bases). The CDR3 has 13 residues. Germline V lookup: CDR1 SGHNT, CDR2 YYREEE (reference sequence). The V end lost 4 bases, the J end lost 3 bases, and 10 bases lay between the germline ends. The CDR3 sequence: CASSRQLDTEAFF. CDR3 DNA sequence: TGTGCCAGCAGCCGACAGTTGGACACTGAAGCTTTCTTT.